Each of the 20 T cell receptor beta chains below was sequenced from the same sample in a study of T cell responses to AZD1222 COVID-19 vaccine. Sequencing was performed with immunoSEQ multiplex PCR; in TCRdb, only in-frame clones are kept and a portion is missing. This sample has approximately 100,000 clones, with approximately 90% found just once. The material was peripheral blood, obtained 28 days after the second AZD1222 dose. The source of these receptors is an adult who received the AZD1222 COVID-19 vaccine.

The V gene is TRBV19, the J gene TRBJ1-2; D is unresolved. V lost 6 bases and J 8 bases, leaving 10 bases between the germline ends. CDR1 and CDR2 (germline): LNHDA, SQIVND (reference sequence). The length of the CDR3 is 11 residues. CDR3 protein: CASSLKWGYTF. The DNA for the CDR3 is TGTGCCAGTAGCCTTAAATGGGGCTACACCTTC.

The gene calls are TRBV19 and TRBJ2-1; 9 bases agree with TRBD2. Trimming removed 0 bases from V and 4 bases from J; junction bases left unmatched: 4. Germline CDR1 is LNHDA and CDR2 is SQIVND (reference sequence). The CDR3 extends over 16 amino acids. The CDR3 sequence is CASSIDGAGGYNEQFF. CDR3 in DNA: TGTGCCAGTAGTATAGATGGAGCGGGAGGATACAATGAGCAGTTCTTC.

The chain joins TRBV11-2 to TRBJ2-2; 12 bases are a match to TRBD2. V lost 7 bases and J lost 2; bases outside the gene matches: 14. The germline V gene has CDR1 SGHAT and CDR2 FQNNGV. The CDR3 is 19 amino acids. The CDR3 loop is CASTHGLAGLSRNTGELFF. The DNA of the CDR3 is TGTGCCAGCACCCATGGACTAGCGGGACTCAGTCGCAACACCGGGGAGCTGTTTTTT.

The V gene is TRBV6-5, the J gene TRBJ1-4; D ambiguous. The CDR3 is 15 residues long. CDR1 MNHEY and CDR2 SVGAGI come from the germline V gene. V was shortened by 0 bases and J by 8 bases, with 13 bases between the two germline ends. The CDR3 loop is CASSYSKGTSEKLFF. The DNA for the CDR3 is TGTGCCAGCAGTTACTCAAAGGGAACTTCAGAAAAACTGTTTTTT.

CDR3 sequence: CASSGLRGLTEAFF. The CDR3, as DNA: TGTGCCAGCAGTGGACTACGCGGTTTGACTGAAGCTTTCTTT. The rearrangement links TRBV2 to TRBJ1-1; D is unclear. CDR3 length: 14 residues. V was clipped by 4 bases and J by 5 bases, with 14 bases between them. Per the germline V gene, CDR1 is SNHLY and CDR2 is FYNNEI.

This rearrangement joins TRBV6-6 to TRBJ1-4; TRBD1 is a possible D gene (5 bases). This CDR3 contains 14 residues. Germline V lookup: CDR1 MNHNY, CDR2 SVGAGI (reference sequence). With 2 bases removed from V and 8 bases from J, the gap between germline ends came to 12 bases. CDR3 in DNA: TGTGCCAGCAGTTACGACGGGACGGGGGAAAAACTGTTTTTT. Translated: CASSYDGTGEKLFF.

The chain has TRBV30 and TRBJ1-5, with TRBD1 matching 9 bases. CDR1 and CDR2 from the germline V gene are GTSNPN and SVGIG (reference sequence). V lost 4 bases and J lost 6; bases outside the gene matches: 10. The CDR3 contains 15 residues. The CDR3 nucleotides are TGTGCCTGGAAAAGCCGGGACAGGGAGGTTCAGCCCCAGCATTTT. Translated, it gives CAWKSRDREVQPQHF.

This clone was recorded a few times. CDR3 protein: CASSESDYEQYF. The CDR3 nucleotides read TGTGCCAGCAGTGAATCTGACTACGAGCAGTACTTC. V gene TRBV2 combines with J gene TRBJ2-7; D ambiguous. The ends were cut back, 2 bases at V and 3 bases at J, with 5 bases in the middle. The CDR3 covers 12 residues. CDR1 and CDR2 from the germline V gene are SNHLY and FYNNEI.

The chain uses TRBV5-1 and TRBJ1-2, with 10 bases lining up with TRBD1. Germline CDR1 and CDR2: SGHRS and YFSETQ. The CDR3 extends over 16 amino acids. The J segment lost 4 bases and the V segment lost 0 bases, leaving 6 bases of the junction unmatched. The CDR3, as DNA: TGCGCCAGCAGCTTGGGTTCCGGGACAGGGGTCTATGGCTACACCTTC. Amino acids: CASSLGSGTGVYGYTF.

The rearrangement joins TRBV6-1 to TRBJ2-3, with D perhaps assigned TRBD1 or TRBD2 (6 bases each). The length of the CDR3 is 14 residues. The V end lost 1 base, the J end lost 4 bases, and 9 bases lay between the germline ends. Germline V lookup: CDR1 MNHNS, CDR2 SASEGT. CDR3 protein: CASSEEGEADTQYF. The CDR3, as DNA: TGTGCCAGCAGTGAAGAGGGGGAGGCAGATACGCAGTATTTT.

The J gene is TRBJ1-2, the V gene TRBV4-3; weak D call: TRBD1 (6 bases). V lost 6 bases, J lost 4 bases, and 39 bases lay in between. The CDR3 loop spans 22 amino acids. The V gene's germline CDR1 is LGHNA and CDR2 YSLEER. CDR3: CASRGVGLPGVGDHSTFYGYTF. The CDR3 nucleotides are TGCGCCAGCAGGGGAGTGGGACTACCAGGGGTGGGAGATCATTCTACTTTCTATGGCTACACCTTC.

This clone was observed once. The CDR3 sequence is CASSVGDSGSSYNEQFF. The CDR3 nucleotides read TGTGCCAGCAGCGTAGGGGATAGCGGGAGCTCCTACAATGAGCAGTTCTTC. The chain recombines TRBV9 with TRBJ2-1, with 9 bases lining up with TRBD2. Looked up from germline, CDR1 is SGDLS and CDR2 is YYNGEE. This CDR3 has 17 amino acids. J gave up 0 bases and V 0 bases, and 4 bases lay outside the gene matches. Full variable domain (outside the CDR3, taken from reference TRBV9 and TRBJ2-1): DSGVTQTPKHLITATGQRVTLRCSPRSGDLSVYWYQQSLDQGLQFLIQYYNGEERAKGNILERFSAQQFPDLHSELNLSSLELGDSALYFCASSVGDSGSSYNEQFFGPGTRLTVL.

This sequence joins TRBV25-1 and TRBJ1-6; D is undetermined. Per germline, CDR1 MGHDK and CDR2 SYGVNS. V was clipped by 3 bases and J by 3 bases, with 6 bases between them. The CDR3 is made up of 14 amino acids. CDR3 region: CASSETNYNSPLHF. As DNA, the CDR3 is TGTGCCAGCAGTGAGACAAACTATAATTCACCCCTCCACTTT.

This sequence joins TRBV11-3 and TRBJ1-3, with D unclear. CDR1 is SGHNT, CDR2 YENEEA, per germline. This CDR3 spans 14 amino acids. Trimming took off 2 bases at V and 1 base at J, with 6 bases between the two ends. The CDR3 sequence: CASSLQGSGNTIYF. The CDR3 DNA reads as TGTGCCAGCAGCTTACAAGGGTCTGGAAACACCATATATTTT.

The gene calls are TRBV28 and TRBJ1-4; a possible D gene is TRBD1 (5 bases). Germline V gene sequence: CDR1 MDHEN, CDR2 SYDVKM. The CDR3 covers 14 residues. Deletions cut 0 bases from V and 7 bases from J, with 9 bases between. The CDR3 loop reads CASSLWGESEKLFF. In nucleotides, the CDR3 is TGTGCCAGCAGTTTATGGGGGGAGAGTGAAAAACTGTTTTTT.

In regard to this clone: The same CDR3 is also encoded by other DNA sequences in this sample. The V and J genes are TRBV20-1 and TRBJ1-3, with no clear D. CDR1 and CDR2 from the germline V gene are DFQATT and SNEGSKA (reference sequence). The CDR3 runs to 11 residues. The germline V and J ends were trimmed by 4 bases and 4 bases, with 5 bases remaining between them. The DNA for the CDR3 is TGCAGTGCTACGACAGGAAACACCATATATTTT. Translating gives CSATTGNTIYF.

The CDR3 DNA reads as TGTGCCAGCAGCGACCTGGATGAAGAGACCCAGTACTTC. This sequence encodes CASSDLDEETQYF. V usage is TRBV9 and J usage is TRBJ2-5; D not resolved. The CDR3 has 13 amino acids. With 3 bases removed from V and 3 bases from J, the gap between germline ends came to 9 bases. Germline CDR1 and CDR2: SGDLS and YYNGEE.

The genes are TRBV28 and TRBJ1-5, with TRBD1 identical over 10 bases. Germline assignment: CDR1 MDHEN and CDR2 SYDVKM. There are 16 residues in the CDR3. After removal of 4 bases from V and 5 bases from J, the junction contained 8 bases not matched to a gene. CDR3 amino acids: CASSSPGQGRYQPQHF. The CDR3 region has the DNA TGTGCCAGCAGTTCACCGGGACAGGGGAGATATCAGCCCCAGCATTTT.

This rearrangement joins TRBV6-2 or TRBV6-3 to TRBJ2-1; unclear D gene. CDR1 and CDR2 from the germline V gene are MNHEY and SVGEGT. The V gene lost 4 bases and the J gene lost 5 bases, with 15 bases spanning the gap. The CDR3 is 15 residues long. CDR3 sequence (DNA): TGTGCCAGCAGTTCTACGAGGCTAGAAAACAATGAGCAGTTCTTC. This encodes CASSSTRLENNEQFF.

Here the CDR3 DNA reads TGTGCCAGCAGCTTAGGGCGGACTAGCATTGGGACCCAGTACTTC. Translating gives CASSLGRTSIGTQYF. J is TRBJ2-5 and V is TRBV7-6; 8 bases are shared with TRBD2. CDR1 SGHVS and CDR2 FNYEAQ come from the germline V gene. Trimming cost V 1 base and J 7 bases; bases outside gene matches: 8. The length of the CDR3 is 15 residues.